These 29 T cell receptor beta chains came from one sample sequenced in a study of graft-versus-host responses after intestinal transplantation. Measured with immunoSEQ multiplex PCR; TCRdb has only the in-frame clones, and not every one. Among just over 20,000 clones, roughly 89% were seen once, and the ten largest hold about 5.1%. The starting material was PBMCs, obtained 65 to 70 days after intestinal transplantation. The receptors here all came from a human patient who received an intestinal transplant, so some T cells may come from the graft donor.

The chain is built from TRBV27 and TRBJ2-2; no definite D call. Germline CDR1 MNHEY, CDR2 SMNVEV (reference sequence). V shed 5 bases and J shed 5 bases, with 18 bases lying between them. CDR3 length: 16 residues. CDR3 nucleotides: TGTGCCAGCAGTCCCCTTCGGGCGCCCAAGACCGGGGAGCTGTTTTTT. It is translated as CASSPLRAPKTGELFF.

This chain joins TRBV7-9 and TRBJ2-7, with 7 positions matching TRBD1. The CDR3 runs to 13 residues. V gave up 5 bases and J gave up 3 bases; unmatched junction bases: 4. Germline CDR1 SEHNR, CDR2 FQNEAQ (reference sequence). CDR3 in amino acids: CASSATGFYEQYF. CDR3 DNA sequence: TGTGCCAGCAGCGCGACAGGGTTCTACGAGCAGTACTTC.

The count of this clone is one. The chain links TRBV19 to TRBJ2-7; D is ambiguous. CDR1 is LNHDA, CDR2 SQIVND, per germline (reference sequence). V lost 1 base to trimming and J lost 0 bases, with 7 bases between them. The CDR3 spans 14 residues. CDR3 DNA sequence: TGTGCCAGTAGTATAGTCGGCAGCTCCTACGAGCAGTACTTC. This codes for CASSIVGSSYEQYF. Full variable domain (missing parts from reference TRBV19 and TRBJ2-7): DGGITQSPKYLFRKEGQNVTLSCEQNLNHDAMYWYRQDPGQGLRLIYYSQIVNDFQKGDIAEGYSVSREKKESFPLTVTSAQKNPTAFYLCASSIVGSSYEQYFGPGTRLTVT.

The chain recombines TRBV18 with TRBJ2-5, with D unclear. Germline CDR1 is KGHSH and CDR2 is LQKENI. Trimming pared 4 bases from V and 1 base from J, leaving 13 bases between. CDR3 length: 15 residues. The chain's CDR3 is CASSHSPPGQETQYF. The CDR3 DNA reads TGTGCCAGCTCACATAGTCCCCCAGGCCAAGAGACCCAGTACTTC.

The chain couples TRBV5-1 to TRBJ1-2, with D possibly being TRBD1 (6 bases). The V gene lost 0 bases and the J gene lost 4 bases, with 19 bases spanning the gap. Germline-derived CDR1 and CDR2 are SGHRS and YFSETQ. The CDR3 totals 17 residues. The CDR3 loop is CASSLGPSTGRSYGYTF. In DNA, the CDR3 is TGCGCCAGCAGCTTGGGCCCCTCTACAGGGAGATCCTATGGCTACACCTTC.

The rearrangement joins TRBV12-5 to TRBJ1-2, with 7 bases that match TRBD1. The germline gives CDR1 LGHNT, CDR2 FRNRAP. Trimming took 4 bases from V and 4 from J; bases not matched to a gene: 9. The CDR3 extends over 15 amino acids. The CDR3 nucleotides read TGTGCTAGTGGTTCGGAGGGACAGTCCTTCTATGGCTACACCTTC. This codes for CASGSEGQSFYGYTF.

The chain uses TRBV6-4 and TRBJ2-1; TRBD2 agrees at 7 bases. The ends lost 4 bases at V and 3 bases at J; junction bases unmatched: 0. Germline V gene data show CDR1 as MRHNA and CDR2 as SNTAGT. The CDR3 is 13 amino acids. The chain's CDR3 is CASSGTSYNEQFF. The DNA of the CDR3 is TGTGCCAGCAGTGGGACTAGCTACAATGAGCAGTTCTTC.

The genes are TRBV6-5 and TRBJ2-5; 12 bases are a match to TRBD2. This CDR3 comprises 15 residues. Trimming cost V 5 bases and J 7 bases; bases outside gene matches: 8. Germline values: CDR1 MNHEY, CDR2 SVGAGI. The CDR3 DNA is TGTGCCAGCAGTCTGCGGACTAGCGGGGTGTGGACCCAGTACTTC. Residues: CASSLRTSGVWTQYF.

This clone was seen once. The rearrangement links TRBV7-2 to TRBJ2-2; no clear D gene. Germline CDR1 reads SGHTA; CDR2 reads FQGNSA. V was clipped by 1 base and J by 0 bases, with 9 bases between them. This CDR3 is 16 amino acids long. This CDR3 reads CASSLVASPNTGELFF. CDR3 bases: TGTGCCAGCAGCTTAGTGGCCAGCCCGAACACCGGGGAGCTGTTTTTT.

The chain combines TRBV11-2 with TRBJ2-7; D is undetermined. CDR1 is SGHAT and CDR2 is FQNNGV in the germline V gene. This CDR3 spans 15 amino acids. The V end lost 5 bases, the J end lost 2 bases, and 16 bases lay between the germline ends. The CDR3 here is CASSPGVFPPYEQYF. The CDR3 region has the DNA TGTGCCAGCAGCCCCGGCGTCTTTCCCCCCTACGAGCAGTACTTC.

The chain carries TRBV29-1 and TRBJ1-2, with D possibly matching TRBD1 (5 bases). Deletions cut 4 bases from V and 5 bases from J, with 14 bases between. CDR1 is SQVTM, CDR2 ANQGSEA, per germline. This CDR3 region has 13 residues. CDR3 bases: TGCAGCGTTGGTTGGGGGTCGGTTTATGGCTACACCTTC. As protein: CSVGWGSVYGYTF. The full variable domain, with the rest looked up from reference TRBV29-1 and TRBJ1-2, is SAVISQKPSRDICQRGTSLTIQCQVDSQVTMMFWYRQQPGQSLTLIATANQGSEATYESGFVIDKFPISRPNLTFSTLTVSNMSPEDSSIYLCSVGWGSVYGYTFGSGTRLTVV.

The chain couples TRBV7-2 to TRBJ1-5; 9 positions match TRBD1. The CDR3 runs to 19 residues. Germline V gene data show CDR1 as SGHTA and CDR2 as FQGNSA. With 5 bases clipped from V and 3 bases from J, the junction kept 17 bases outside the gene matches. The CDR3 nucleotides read TGTGCCAGCAGCCTGAATTGGGACAGGGCGGGGGATACCAATCAGCCCCAGCATTTT. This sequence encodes CASSLNWDRAGDTNQPQHF.

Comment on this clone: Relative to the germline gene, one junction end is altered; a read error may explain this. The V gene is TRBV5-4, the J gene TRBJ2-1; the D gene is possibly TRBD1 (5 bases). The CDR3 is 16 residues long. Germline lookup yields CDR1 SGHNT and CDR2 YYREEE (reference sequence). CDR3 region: CASSQELADRNNEQFF. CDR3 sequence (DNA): TGCGCCAGCAGCCAAGAGCTGGCTGACAGAAACAATGAGCAGTTCTTC. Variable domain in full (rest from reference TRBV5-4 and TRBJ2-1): ETGVTQSPTHLIKTRGQQVTLRCSSQSGHNTVSWYQQALGQGPQFIFQYYREEENGRGNFPPRFSGLQFPNYSSELNVNALELDDSALYLCASSQELADRNNEQFFGPGTRLTVL.

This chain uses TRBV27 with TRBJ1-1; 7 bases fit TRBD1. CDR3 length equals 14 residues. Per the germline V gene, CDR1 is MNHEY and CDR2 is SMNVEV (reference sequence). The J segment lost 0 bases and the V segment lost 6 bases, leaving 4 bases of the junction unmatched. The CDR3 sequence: CASSPGTVNTEAFF. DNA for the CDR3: TGTGCCAGCAGCCCCGGGACAGTGAACACTGAAGCTTTCTTT.

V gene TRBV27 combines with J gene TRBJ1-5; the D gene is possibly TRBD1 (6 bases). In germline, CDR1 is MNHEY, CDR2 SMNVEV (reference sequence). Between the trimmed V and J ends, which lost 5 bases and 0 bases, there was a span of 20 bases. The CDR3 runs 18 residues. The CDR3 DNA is TGTGCCAGCAGTCCCTCGGGACACTCGCTCTCTAGCAATCAGCCCCAGCATTTT. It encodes CASSPSGHSLSSNQPQHF.

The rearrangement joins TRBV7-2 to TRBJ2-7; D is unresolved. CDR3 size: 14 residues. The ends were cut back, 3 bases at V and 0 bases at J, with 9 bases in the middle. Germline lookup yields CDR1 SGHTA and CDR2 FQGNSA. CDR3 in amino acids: CASSLGGVSYEQYF. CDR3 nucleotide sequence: TGTGCCAGCAGCTTGGGTGGGGTCTCCTACGAGCAGTACTTC.

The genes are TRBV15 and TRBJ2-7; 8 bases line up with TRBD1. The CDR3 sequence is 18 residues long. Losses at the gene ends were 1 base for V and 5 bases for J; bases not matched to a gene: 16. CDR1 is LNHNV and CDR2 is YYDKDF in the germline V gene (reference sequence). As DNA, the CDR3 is TGTGCCACCAGCAGAGTTATTCCACCGGCAGGGGGCTTTCACGAGCAGTACTTC. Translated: CATSRVIPPAGGFHEQYF.

The CDR3 reads CASSYNRKTYEQYF. DNA of the CDR3: TGTGCCAGCAGTTACAACAGAAAAACCTACGAGCAGTACTTC. The chain links TRBV6-5 to TRBJ2-7; D remains unclear. In germline, CDR1 is MNHEY, CDR2 SVGAGI. The CDR3 covers 14 residues. With 2 bases removed from V and 2 bases from J, the gap between germline ends came to 10 bases.

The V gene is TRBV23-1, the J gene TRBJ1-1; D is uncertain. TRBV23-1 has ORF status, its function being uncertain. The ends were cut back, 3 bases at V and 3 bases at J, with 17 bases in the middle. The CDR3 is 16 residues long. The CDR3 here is CASSHFGWVDDTEAFF. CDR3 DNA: TGCGCCAGCAGTCATTTTGGGTGGGTGGATGACACTGAAGCTTTCTTT.

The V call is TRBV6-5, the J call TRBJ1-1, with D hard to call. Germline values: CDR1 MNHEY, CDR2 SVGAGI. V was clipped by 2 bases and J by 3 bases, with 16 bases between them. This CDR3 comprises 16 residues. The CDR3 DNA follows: TGTGCCAGCAGTTACGTCGGCTCTTTTGGGGACACTGAAGCTTTCTTT. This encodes CASSYVGSFGDTEAFF.

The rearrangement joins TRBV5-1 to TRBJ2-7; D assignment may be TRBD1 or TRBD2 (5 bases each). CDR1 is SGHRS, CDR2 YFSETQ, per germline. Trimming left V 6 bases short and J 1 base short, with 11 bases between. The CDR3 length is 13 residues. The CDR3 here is CASTTGLSYEQYF. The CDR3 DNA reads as TGCGCCAGCACTACGGGGCTTTCCTACGAGCAGTACTTC.

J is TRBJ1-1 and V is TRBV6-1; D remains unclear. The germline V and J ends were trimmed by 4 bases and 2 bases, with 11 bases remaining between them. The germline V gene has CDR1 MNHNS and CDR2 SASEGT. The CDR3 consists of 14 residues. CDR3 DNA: TGTGCCAGCAGTGCCCGGGGAGCAAACACTGAAGCTTTCTTT. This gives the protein CASSARGANTEAFF.

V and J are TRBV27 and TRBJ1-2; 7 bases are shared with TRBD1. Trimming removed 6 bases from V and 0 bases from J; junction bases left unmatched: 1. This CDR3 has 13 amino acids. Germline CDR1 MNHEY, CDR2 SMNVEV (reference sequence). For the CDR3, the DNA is TGTGCCAGCAGCAGGGGGGCTAACTATGGCTACACCTTC. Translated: CASSRGANYGYTF.

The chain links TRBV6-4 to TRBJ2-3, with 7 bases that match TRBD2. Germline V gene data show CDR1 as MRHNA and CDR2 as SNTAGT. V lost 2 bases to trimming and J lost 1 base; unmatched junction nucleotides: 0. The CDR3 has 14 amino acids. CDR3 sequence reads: CASSDAGGTDTQYF. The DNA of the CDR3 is TGTGCCAGCAGTGACGCGGGGGGCACAGATACGCAGTATTTT.

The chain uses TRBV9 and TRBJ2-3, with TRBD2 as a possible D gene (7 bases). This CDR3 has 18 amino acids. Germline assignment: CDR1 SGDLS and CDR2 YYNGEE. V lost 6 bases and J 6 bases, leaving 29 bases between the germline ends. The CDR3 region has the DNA TGTGCCAGCACCGCCGAGGGGGGGGGCCTCAAAATTCAGGATACGCAGTATTTT. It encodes CASTAEGGGLKIQDTQYF.

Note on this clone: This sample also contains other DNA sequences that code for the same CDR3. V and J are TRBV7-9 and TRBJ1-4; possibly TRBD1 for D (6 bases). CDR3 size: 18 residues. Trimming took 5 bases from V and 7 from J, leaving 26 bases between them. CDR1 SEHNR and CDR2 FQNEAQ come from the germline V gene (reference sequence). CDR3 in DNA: TGTGCCAGCAGCACTTCTCATTTGGACAGTGAAGGAGGTGAAAAACTGTTTTTT. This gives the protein CASSTSHLDSEGGEKLFF.

The CDR3 DNA follows: TGTGCCAGCAGCTTTAGCGGGGGGTCTCCCTACGAGCAGTACTTC. It codes for CASSFSGGSPYEQYF. The genes are TRBV7-9 and TRBJ2-7; 10 bases align to TRBD2. The CDR3 extends over 15 amino acids. The J segment lost 2 bases and the V segment lost 3 bases, leaving 4 bases of the junction unmatched. Germline V gives CDR1 SEHNR, CDR2 FQNEAQ (reference sequence).

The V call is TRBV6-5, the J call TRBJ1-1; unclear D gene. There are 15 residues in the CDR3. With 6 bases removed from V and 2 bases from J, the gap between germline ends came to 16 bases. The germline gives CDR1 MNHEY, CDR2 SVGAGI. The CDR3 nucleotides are TGTGCCAGCAGCGACGCCAGCCCCAGTAACACTGAAGCTTTCTTT. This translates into CASSDASPSNTEAFF.

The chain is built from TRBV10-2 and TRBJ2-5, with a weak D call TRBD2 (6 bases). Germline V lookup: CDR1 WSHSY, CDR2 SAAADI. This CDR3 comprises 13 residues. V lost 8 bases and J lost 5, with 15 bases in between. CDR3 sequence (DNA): TGCGCCAGCTCAACGGGGGTAAGGGAGACCCAGTACTTC. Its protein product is CASSTGVRETQYF.